This T cell receptor (beta chain) was observed in a study of graft-versus-host responses after intestinal transplantation. Study-level background: Among the recipients, all got anti-thymocyte globulin induction and then tacrolimus and steroids for 3 to 4 years. Study observations and caveats: GvH clones occurred in recipient marrow; some first appeared in ileum or blood.

Germline CDR1 DFQATT, CDR2 SNEGSKA (reference sequence). This CDR3 contains 11 residues. Between the trimmed V and J ends, which lost 8 bases and 6 bases, there was a span of 11 bases. In regard to this clone: Its antigen is not known.

Measured with immunoSEQ multiplex PCR; TCRdb has only the in-frame clones, and not every one. This table holds tens of thousands of clones, just over 90% found once. The J gene is TRBJ2-1, the V gene TRBV20-1; possible D gene TRBD2, 6 bases. This material consisted of unstimulated CD8+ T cells sorted from spleen or lymph node cells, taken before intestinal transplant. This clonotype was obtained from a human donor who received an intestinal transplant. CDR3 coding DNA: TGCAGTTCTCAGGGAGGCAATGAGCAGTTCTTC. As protein: CSSQGGNEQFF.